This entry describes one T cell receptor (beta chain). Its antigen is as yet unknown. Profiling relied on immunoSEQ multiplex PCR, and the TCRdb table lists in-frame clones only, not all of them. The table shows fewer than 110,000 clones, with roughly nine tenths occurring only once. These data are taken from a study of T cell responses to AZD1222 COVID-19 vaccine. Losses at the gene ends were 3 bases for V and 10 bases for J; bases not matched to a gene: 9. Germline V gene lookup returns CDR1 GTSNPN and CDR2 SVGIG (reference sequence). This CDR3 comprises 14 residues. Study-wide findings and caveats: Mostly white British, mostly female donors; authors suggested clonal diversity may be underestimated.

V and J are TRBV30 and TRBJ1-6; TRBD1 aligns across 7 bases. The receptor was derived from an adult in good health. Sample: peripheral blood, taken on day 0 of AZD1222 vaccination. The CDR3 protein is CAWRGDRVGSPLHF. The CDR3, as DNA: TGTGCCTGGAGGGGCGACAGGGTTGGATCACCCCTCCACTTT.